This T cell receptor (beta chain) was sequenced during a study of OX40 agonist ivuxolimab in advanced cancers. For the study in its entirety: Ivuxolimab was a fully human IgG2 agonistic monoclonal antibody targeting the costimulatory receptor OX40 (CD134). A male proportion of 75% to 85% and a mean age of approximately 58 years, ranging from roughly 20 to 80, were recorded for the dose-escalation cohort. Intravenous ivuxolimab was administered to patients every 2 weeks at six dose levels: 0.01, 0.1, 0.3, 1.5, 3 and 10 mg/kg. Prior anti-PD-1, anti-PD-L1 or anti-CTLA-4 therapy was permitted, and 35% to 40% of dose-escalation patients had received checkpoint inhibitors. The monotherapy dose-escalation portion (N ≈ 52 patients) of the phase I ivuxolimab trial is reported in the paper. Peripheral TCRbeta sequencing was intended to test whether TCR sequence diversity was altered and clonal T-cell expansion was caused by ivuxolimab. Among the approximately 54 dose-escalation patients, 19 had hepatocellular carcinoma, 15 or so melanoma, 9 renal cell carcinoma and 9 head and neck cancer. Three dose-escalation patients achieved partial responses, one with hepatocellular carcinoma and two with cutaneous melanoma.

Genomic DNA was isolated from the sorted cells so that the TCRbeta CDR3 region could be sequenced. TCRbeta CDR3 regions were sequenced using the immunoSEQ Assay. The table was pulled from immuneACCESS by TCRdb, which kept in-frame rearrangements only. Such tables lose some clones; where checked, under half of the loss comes from unresolved V genes, and the rest has no known cause. Counted in this sample were tens of thousands of clones; more than 75% of them appeared once. The ten biggest clones cover nearly 9.5% of the sample. Patients with autoimmune disease history or receiving systemic immunosuppression were excluded from the trial. Peripheral blood for TCR sequencing was collected from all dose cohorts at baseline, on cycle 4 day 1, and on cycle 7 day 1. Samples were obtained from an open-label, multicenter, first-in-human phase I dose-escalation trial of ivuxolimab. Adults with locally advanced or metastatic head and neck squamous cell, hepatocellular, melanoma or renal cell carcinoma were enrolled in the trial. CD4+ and CD8+ T cells were sorted separately from peripheral blood before TCR sequencing.

Findings and caveats that apply to the study as a whole: Low levels of normalized T-cell clonal expansion were also seen in some patients who did not respond. The antigen specificity of the peripheral T cells that underwent clonal expansion was not determined. At doses of 0.1 to 3.0 mg/kg, clonal expansion of both CD4+ and CD8+ T cells in blood was seen between baseline and week 6. After ivuxolimab, expanded clones were on average more numerous among CD8+ T cells than among CD4+ T cells. In the 0.1-3.0 mg/kg groups, partial responders had among the lowest normalized peripheral clonal expansion, particularly in CD8+ T cells.

Taken from cysteine to phenylalanine, the CDR3 has 15 residues. Only the CDR3 part of the read is kept: 45 bases, read in frame from the first base. From a lookup of the germline V gene, CDR1 and CDR2 are SGHRS and YFSETQ. This clone came up once. The antigen it binds to is not known. No clone much larger than this one lies a single base away; base qualities are absent. The sample consisted of CD4+ or CD8+ T cells sorted from blood, taken in a trial of the OX40 agonist ivuxolimab. The clonotype was recovered from an adult with an advanced solid tumor such as melanoma, head and neck, liver or kidney cancer. The chain is assembled from TRBV5-1 and TRBJ2-5, and 9 junctional nucleotides match TRBD1. The J call may not be correct, given that the DNA end is closer to TRBJ2-7. Read as DNA, the sequence is TGCGCCAGCAGCATAACAGGGGGCTCTTTTGACGAGCAGTACTTC. Its amino acids are CASSITGGSFDEQYF.